This section outlines one T cell receptor beta chain sequence together with its context. What it binds is unknown. This CDR3 contains 17 residues. Unmatched junction bases numbered 7, after V lost 2 bases and J lost 3 bases. Germline V lookup: CDR1 KGHDR, CDR2 SFDVKD. The sample comes from a study of T cell responses to AZD1222 COVID-19 vaccine. Repertoires were generated with immunoSEQ multiplex PCR, while TCRdb's copy carries only in-frame clones and drops some. The sample contains about 96,000 clones, about 90% of which appear only once. Whole-study findings and limits: Only 5 or 6 people who got AZD1222 tested seropositive at baseline. Spike was spanned by vaccine-associated CD4 TCRs, which were dominant at 160-218 and 743-854.

Specimen: peripheral blood, collected on day 0 of MenACWY control vaccination. This receptor was obtained from an adult in good health. The rearrangement uses TRBV24-1 and TRBJ2-3; 10 positions match TRBD2. CDR3 nucleotides: TGTGCCACCAGTGATTCTTTTACTAGCGGGAAAACAGATACGCAGTATTTT. Protein sequence: CATSDSFTSGKTDTQYF.